Following are 30 T cell receptor beta chains from one sample sequenced in a study of CD8 T cells in ankylosing spondylitis (dated by TCRdb to between 2016 and 2019). The library was produced with 5' RACE. The listed sequencing device is Illumina HiSeq 2500. TCRdb applied fastp at Q25 and MiXCR to the public reads, then kept only in-frame beta chains. Each entry is one CDR3 protein sequence, shown with its most common DNA and genes. This sample holds a few hundred thousand distinct CDR3 sequences; around 10% were observed only once. The top ten hold roughly 6.8% of the sample. The material sequenced was blood, either unsorted or a sorted T cell fraction (not recorded which). Receptor source: a male donor with ankylosing spondylitis or in good health (not recorded which).

The V and J genes are TRBV18 and TRBJ1-3, with D perhaps TRBD1 (5 bases). The length of the CDR3 is 16 residues. Germline lookup yields CDR1 KGHSH and CDR2 LQKENI. V lost 5 bases and J lost 0, with 14 bases in between. CDR3 in DNA: TGTGCCAGCTCATTCCGTGAGGGGACCTCTGGAAACACCATATATTTT. It is translated as CASSFREGTSGNTIYF. Full variable domain (missing parts from reference TRBV18 and TRBJ1-3): NAGVMQNPRHLVRRRGQEARLRCSPMKGHSHVYWYRQLPEEGLKFMVYLQKENIIDESGMPKERFSAEFPKEGPSILRIQQVVRGDSAAYFCASSFREGTSGNTIYFGEGSWLTVV.

This clonotype has just a few counts. The chain uses TRBV20-1 and TRBJ2-3, with TRBD2 identical over 7 bases. V shed 3 bases, J shed 1 base, and the junction held 7 bases outside the gene matches. CDR3 length: 15 residues. CDR1 DFQATT and CDR2 SNEGSKA come from the germline V gene (reference sequence). CDR3 protein: CSASSPSGGTDTQYF. The CDR3 DNA reads TGCAGTGCTAGCTCGCCCAGCGGGGGCACAGATACGCAGTATTTT.

The sample holds many counts of this clonotype. This chain links TRBV5-1 with TRBJ2-2; D gene uncertain. The CDR3 totals 14 residues. Germline assignment: CDR1 SGHRS and CDR2 YFSETQ. V lost 3 bases and J 4 bases, leaving 10 bases between the germline ends. For the CDR3, the DNA is TGCGCCAGCAGCTCCCCAGTAGGCACCGGGGAGCTGTTTTTT. Its protein product is CASSSPVGTGELFF.

The chain carries TRBV11-2 and TRBJ2-5; no definite D call. Germline CDR1 is SGHAT and CDR2 is FQNNGV. The CDR3 spans 14 residues. Trimming shortened V by 8 bases and J by 1 base, and 14 bases separated the two germline ends. DNA of the CDR3: TGTGCCAGCTCCTTAGACATACTCCAAGAGACCCAGTACTTC. Translated, it gives CASSLDILQETQYF.

The chain uses TRBV4-1 and TRBJ2-1, with TRBD2 as a possible D gene (5 bases). CDR3 length: 13 amino acids. Between the trimmed V and J ends, which lost 3 bases and 5 bases, there was a span of 8 bases. Germline V lookup: CDR1 MGHRA, CDR2 YSYEKL. CDR3 DNA: TGCGCCAGCAGCCACCGAGGGCACAATGAGCAGTTCTTC. It translates to CASSHRGHNEQFF.

This clonotype was observed many times. V and J are TRBV1 and TRBJ1-1; the table's D call TRBD1 went unverified against the DNA. TRBV1 is termed a pseudogene. This CDR3 comprises 11 residues. CDR3 sequence reads: CTLSGGTEAFF. The DNA of the CDR3 is TGCACCCTCAGCGGGGGCACTGAAGCTTTCTTT.

This clonotype was recorded at least ten times. The chain couples TRBV29-1 to TRBJ2-1; either TRBD1 or TRBD2 may fit D (6 bases each). The ends were cut back, 3 bases at V and 5 bases at J, with 14 bases in the middle. Germline V gene data show CDR1 as SQVTM and CDR2 as ANQGSEA. The CDR3 covers 14 residues. CDR3 in DNA: TGCAGCGTTGATTCGGAGGGGGGCCACAATGAGCAGTTCTTC. The encoded protein is CSVDSEGGHNEQFF.

The chain is built from TRBV12-3 or TRBV12-4 and TRBJ1-2, with D possibly being TRBD1 (5 bases). This CDR3 has 12 amino acids. With 3 bases removed from V and 8 bases from J, the gap between germline ends came to 10 bases. This CDR3 reads CASSFPRAGYTF. The CDR3 nucleotides are TGTGCCAGCAGTTTCCCCAGGGCGGGCTACACCTTC.

The rearrangement uses TRBV5-5 and TRBJ2-5, with 8 bases identical to TRBD2. Germline CDR1 and CDR2: SGHKS and YYEKEE (reference sequence). The V and J ends lost 4 bases and 7 bases, in that order; junction bases with no gene match: 9. This CDR3 has 14 amino acids. CDR3 sequence: CASSQRRGVGTQYF. The CDR3 coding sequence is TGTGCCAGCAGCCAAAGGCGGGGGGTCGGGACCCAGTACTTC.

This clonotype was recorded a few times. The V gene is TRBV30, the J gene TRBJ1-1; tentative D call: TRBD1 (6 bases). This CDR3 has 18 residues. In germline, CDR1 is GTSNPN, CDR2 SVGIG (reference sequence). V lost 2 bases and J 2 bases, leaving 24 bases between the germline ends. The CDR3: CAWSIGFYGGLANTEAFF. The CDR3 nucleotides read TGTGCCTGGAGTATCGGTTTCTATGGGGGGCTGGCAAACACTGAAGCTTTCTTT. The complete variable domain, with remaining parts taken from reference TRBV30 and TRBJ1-1, reads SQTIHQWPATLVQPVGSPLSLECTVEGTSNPNLYWYRQAAGRGLQLLFYSVGIGQISSEVPQNLSASRPQDRQFILSSKKLLLSDSGFYLCAWSIGFYGGLANTEAFFGQGTRLTVV.

In this sample, this clonotype turned up many times. The CDR3 reads CASSGWDGANSPLHF. As DNA, the CDR3 is TGTGCCAGCAGCGGCTGGGACGGAGCAAATTCACCCCTCCACTTT. This chain joins TRBV9 and TRBJ1-6, with D possibly matching TRBD1 (5 bases). This CDR3 is 15 amino acids long. Deletions cut 3 bases from V and 7 bases from J, with 14 bases between. The germline V gene encodes CDR1 SGDLS and CDR2 YYNGEE.

The gene calls are TRBV5-1 and TRBJ1-6; D remains unclear. Germline V gene sequence: CDR1 SGHRS, CDR2 YFSETQ. This CDR3 has 13 residues. The V and J ends lost 1 base and 7 bases respectively, with 6 bases between them. The CDR3 spells CASSLTWNSPLHF. The CDR3 DNA sequence: TGCGCCAGCAGCTTGACATGGAATTCACCCCTCCACTTT.

Comment on this clonotype: Germline is not matched at one junction end, which may reflect a read error. V is TRBV3-1 and J is TRBJ2-7, with D perhaps matching TRBD2 (5 bases). This CDR3 comprises 14 residues. The germline CDR1 and CDR2 sequences are LGHDT and YNNKEL (reference sequence). The chain's CDR3 is CASSQGGNSYEHYF. CDR3 bases: TGTGCCAGCAGCCAAGGAGGGAACTCCTACGAGCACTACTTC.

The V and J genes are TRBV4-2 and TRBJ2-3; 8 bases line up with TRBD1. The CDR3 contains 17 residues. The germline V gene has CDR1 LGHNA and CDR2 YNFKEQ. V trimming: 4 bases; J trimming: 4 bases; junction bases outside the gene matches: 13. CDR3 protein: CASSPEVGQGAADTQYF. The CDR3 DNA reads as TGTGCCAGCAGCCCCGAAGTAGGGCAGGGGGCGGCAGATACGCAGTATTTT.

This clonotype was observed many times. V and J are TRBV7-9 and TRBJ1-2; D not resolved. This CDR3 has 21 amino acids. Germline V gene lookup returns CDR1 SEHNR and CDR2 FQNEAQ (reference sequence). The germline V and J ends were trimmed by 1 base and 5 bases, with 32 bases remaining between them. CDR3 sequence reads: CASSLVPGWVGGERSSYGYTF. DNA for the CDR3: TGTGCCAGCAGCTTAGTCCCCGGCTGGGTAGGAGGAGAAAGGTCCAGTTATGGCTACACCTTC.

The CDR3 loop reads CASSYSLMGGGTDTQYF. The CDR3 DNA is TGTGCCAGCAGTTACTCGCTGATGGGGGGCGGGACAGATACGCAGTATTTT. The chain recombines TRBV6-5 with TRBJ2-3; D may be TRBD1 or TRBD2 (6 bases each). The CDR3 loop spans 17 amino acids. Germline V gene sequence: CDR1 MNHEY, CDR2 SVGAGI. Trimming shortened V by 0 bases and J by 3 bases, and 16 bases separated the two germline ends.

Many counts were recorded for this clonotype. The V and J genes are TRBV5-1 and TRBJ2-7; possible D gene TRBD1, 5 bases. The CDR3 totals 13 residues. The germline gives CDR1 SGHRS, CDR2 YFSETQ. V was shortened by 9 bases and J by 0 bases, with 13 bases between the two germline ends. For the CDR3, the DNA is TGCGCCACCGACAGACTCTCCTCCTACGAGCAGTACTTC. This translates into CATDRLSSYEQYF.

This clonotype was counted at least ten times. This chain links TRBV29-1 with TRBJ1-1; 9 nucleotides align to TRBD1. The CDR3 extends over 17 amino acids. Germline V lookup: CDR1 SQVTM, CDR2 ANQGSEA. Trimming took 1 base from V and 0 from J; bases not matched to a gene: 9. The CDR3 DNA sequence: TGCAGCGTTGAAGGGCTGGGGGGACAGGGCTTGAACACTGAAGCTTTCTTT. Residues: CSVEGLGGQGLNTEAFF.

This clonotype was counted many times. The chain links TRBV5-1 to TRBJ2-5; 12 bases are shared with TRBD2. Germline CDR1 and CDR2: SGHRS and YFSETQ. The CDR3 is made up of 16 amino acids. V shed 0 bases, J shed 5 bases, and the junction held 5 bases outside the gene matches. Here the CDR3 DNA reads TGCGCCAGCAGCTTGGGGACTAGCGGGGCTGGGGAGACCCAGTACTTC. It encodes CASSLGTSGAGETQYF.

This clonotype was seen a handful of times. CDR3 protein: CASRNYGEQYF. The DNA for the CDR3 is TGTGCCAGCAGGAACTATGGCGAGCAGTACTTC. This sequence joins TRBV7-2 and TRBJ2-7, with D unclear. Germline lookup yields CDR1 SGHTA and CDR2 FQGNSA. The V gene lost 6 bases and the J gene lost 6 bases, with 9 bases spanning the gap. The CDR3 is 11 amino acids.

The genes are TRBV29-1 and TRBJ1-4; the match to TRBD1 covers 7 bases. The V gene's germline CDR1 is SQVTM and CDR2 ANQGSEA. The CDR3 spans 13 residues. V lost 8 bases to trimming and J lost 3 bases; unmatched junction nucleotides: 6. The DNA of the CDR3 is TGCAGCTCCCGGGACAGTGCTAATGAAAAACTGTTTTTT. It codes for CSSRDSANEKLFF.

This clonotype was recorded at least ten times. The chain combines TRBV11-2 with TRBJ2-1; D is possibly TRBD1 (6 bases). With 4 bases removed from V and 0 bases from J, the gap between germline ends came to 10 bases. Germline loops: CDR1 SGHAT, CDR2 FQNNGV. The length of the CDR3 is 15 residues. CDR3 loop: CASSSTGTSYNEQFF. Here the CDR3 DNA reads TGTGCCAGCAGCTCTACAGGGACCTCCTACAATGAGCAGTTCTTC.

This clonotype was detected ten times or more. V gene TRBV20-1 combines with J gene TRBJ2-7, with a tentative D call TRBD1 (5 bases). The V and J ends lost 4 bases and 5 bases respectively, with 21 bases between them. The V gene's germline CDR1 is DFQATT and CDR2 SNEGSKA (reference sequence). The CDR3 covers 15 residues. The chain's CDR3 is CSANLGARRTNEQYF. The CDR3 region has the DNA TGCAGTGCTAACCTTGGGGCCAGGCGGACCAACGAGCAGTACTTC.

The chain is built from TRBV7-2 and TRBJ2-3, with TRBD1 identical over 9 bases. V lost 1 base, J lost 4 bases, and 9 bases stayed unmatched. There are 17 residues in the CDR3. Germline CDR1 SGHTA, CDR2 FQGNSA. CDR3 coding DNA: TGTGCCAGCAGCTTAGGTGCGGACAGGGGTGTTTCAGATACGCAGTATTTT. Its protein product is CASSLGADRGVSDTQYF.

This clonotype was counted many times. The CDR3, as DNA: TGTGCCACCAGCAGGTCGACCCCCTATGGCTACACCTTC. It translates to CATSRSTPYGYTF. The genes are TRBV15 and TRBJ1-2, with unresolved D. This CDR3 spans 13 amino acids. In germline, CDR1 is LNHNV, CDR2 YYDKDF (reference sequence). The V and J ends lost 3 bases and 4 bases respectively, with 9 bases between them.

This clonotype has ten or more counts. The V and J genes are TRBV9 and TRBJ2-2; D remains unclear. Per germline, CDR1 SGDLS and CDR2 YYNGEE. This CDR3 spans 13 amino acids. Trimming removed 0 bases from V and 4 bases from J, with 4 bases in between. Here the CDR3 DNA reads TGTGCCAGCAGCGTAGGTGGCACCGGGGAGCTGTTTTTT. Amino acid sequence: CASSVGGTGELFF.

This clonotype was counted between two and nine times. This chain links TRBV5-5 with TRBJ2-3, with a weak D call TRBD2 (6 bases). The V end was cut by 6 bases, the J end by 0 bases, with 20 bases between. The CDR3 contains 17 residues. Germline CDR1 SGHKS, CDR2 YYEKEE (reference sequence). The chain's CDR3 is CASTVTFSGPSTDTQYF. CDR3 coding DNA: TGTGCCAGCACCGTGACGTTTAGCGGACCTAGCACAGATACGCAGTATTTT.

The chain is built from TRBV4-1 and TRBJ2-7; D assignment may be TRBD1 or TRBD2 (5 bases each). V shed 2 bases and J shed 4 bases, with 9 bases lying between them. CDR1 is MGHRA, CDR2 YSYEKL, per germline. This CDR3 comprises 13 residues. The CDR3 loop is CASSQRDGYEQYF. DNA of the CDR3: TGCGCCAGCAGCCAAAGGGACGGTTACGAGCAGTACTTC.

This clonotype was observed a few times. The chain has TRBV28 and TRBJ2-5; 9 bases map to TRBD2. J gave up 5 bases and V 3 bases, and 4 bases lay outside the gene matches. The CDR3 totals 14 residues. Germline V gene data show CDR1 as MDHEN and CDR2 as SYDVKM. DNA for the CDR3: TGTGCCAGCAGTTTCGCTAGCGGGGTTGAGACCCAGTACTTC. Translating it yields CASSFASGVETQYF. The variable domain in full, with the rest retrieved from reference TRBV28 and TRBJ2-5, is DVKVTQSSRYLVKRTGEKVFLECVQDMDHENMFWYRQDPGLGLRLIYFSYDVKMKEKGDIPEGYSVSREKKERFSLILESASTNQTSMYLCASSFASGVETQYFGPGTRLLVL.

V and J are TRBV5-1 and TRBJ2-1, with D possibly matching TRBD1 (6 bases). This CDR3 is 14 amino acids long. Germline CDR1 and CDR2: SGHRS and YFSETQ. With 4 bases removed from V and 9 bases from J, the gap between germline ends came to 17 bases. As DNA, the CDR3 is TGCGCCAGCAGCGGGTCGGGACACGCCTTTGAGCAGTTCTTC. This translates into CASSGSGHAFEQFF. Complete variable domain (other parts from reference TRBV5-1 and TRBJ2-1): KAGVTQTPRYLIKTRGQQVTLSCSPISGHRSVSWYQQTPGQGLQFLFEYFSETQRNKGNFPGRFSGRQFSNSRSEMNVSTLELGDSALYLCASSGSGHAFEQFFGPGTRLTVL.